This T cell receptor beta chain was obtained from a study of CD8 T cells in Susac syndrome. From germline, CDR1 is SGHRS and CDR2 YFSETQ. The J segment lost 3 bases and the V segment lost 0 bases, leaving 6 bases of the junction unmatched. The length of the CDR3 is 16 residues. RNA totalling roughly 0.45 to 1 ug underwent reverse transcription with random hexamers. TCRdb re-analysed the immunoSEQ multiplex PCR reads in MiXCR, keeping a single row per CDR3 protein. This table has 140,000 or so distinct CDR3 sequences, about 95% appearing once. The origin of this receptor is a human donor with multiple sclerosis. The sequenced material came from CD4+ T cells from PBMCs. This chain links TRBV5-1 with TRBJ2-7, with 10 positions matching TRBD2. This CDR3 reads CASSLEGLALNYEQYF. DNA for the CDR3: TGCGCCAGCAGCTTGGAGGGACTAGCGCTGAACTACGAGCAGTACTTC.